This T cell receptor beta chain was documented in a study of blood T cell repertoires in COVID-19. Study context: In each case, the material was cDNA or gDNA derived from T cells, B-cell-depleted T cells, or PBMCs.

Some clones are missing from TCRdb's copy, which holds only in-frame ones; the method was immunoSEQ multiplex PCR. The sample yields 200,000 to 250,000 clones, around 84% seen once. Sequencing used peripheral blood. This TCR derives from a human donor in a cohort sampled during active COVID-19.

CDR3 nucleotides: TGTGCCAGCAGCCCCGAGGAGGGGCTGGCGAGTACTGAAGCTTTCTTT. Translating it yields CASSPEEGLASTEAFF. The chain is built from TRBV27 and TRBJ1-1, with a tentative D call TRBD1 (5 bases). Germline CDR1 is MNHEY and CDR2 is SMNVEV (reference sequence). Trimming pared 6 bases from V and 5 bases from J, leaving 22 bases between. The CDR3 is 16 residues long.